One and the same sample provided the 24 T cell receptor beta chains below, sequenced in a study of T cell responses to AZD1222 COVID-19 vaccine. Data came from immunoSEQ multiplex PCR; TCRdb stores just in-frame clones and leaves some out. The repertoire includes around 100,000 clones, about 85% of them detected once, and roughly 2.5% sits in the top ten. Here the sequenced sample was peripheral blood, taken 28 days after the second AZD1222 dose. The origin of the receptors is an adult who received the AZD1222 COVID-19 vaccine.

The rearrangement uses TRBV18 and TRBJ1-2, with D perhaps TRBD1 (6 bases). CDR1 is KGHSH, CDR2 LQKENI, per germline. V shed 3 bases and J shed 0 bases, with 14 bases lying between them. This CDR3 region has 16 residues. CDR3 nucleotide sequence: TGTGCCAGCTCACCGAGTAGGGGGACAACTAACTATGGCTACACCTTC. Residues: CASSPSRGTTNYGYTF. Complete variable domain (other parts from reference TRBV18 and TRBJ1-2): NAGVMQNPRHLVRRRGQEARLRCSPMKGHSHVYWYRQLPEEGLKFMVYLQKENIIDESGMPKERFSAEFPKEGPSILRIQQVVRGDSAAYFCASSPSRGTTNYGYTFGSGTRLTVV.

The DNA of the CDR3 is TGTGCCAGCAGTTATCTCCGTAACTATGGCTACACCTTC. It is translated as CASSYLRNYGYTF. The rearrangement links TRBV6-2 or TRBV6-3 to TRBJ1-2, with D unresolved. CDR3 length: 13 residues. The ends were cut back, 3 bases at V and 1 base at J, with 6 bases in the middle. Germline CDR1 is MNHEY and CDR2 is SVGEGT.

This clone was seen only once. The V call is TRBV10-3, the J call TRBJ2-6; TRBD2 is a possible D gene (6 bases). The CDR3 is 15 residues long. Germline V lookup: CDR1 ENHRY, CDR2 SYGVKD. The V end was cut by 6 bases, the J end by 4 bases, with 13 bases between. In DNA, the CDR3 is TGTGCCATCAGCGCCCCGGGGGTCGGGGCCAACGTCCTGACTTTC. Protein product: CAISAPGVGANVLTF.

The DNA for the CDR3 is TGTGCCAGCAGCTCAACGACGGCCACCTACGAGCAGTACTTC. Protein sequence: CASSSTTATYEQYF. J is TRBJ2-7 and V is TRBV7-9; no clear D. Germline V gene lookup returns CDR1 SEHNR and CDR2 FQNEAQ (reference sequence). Trimming stripped 4 bases from V and 2 bases from J, with 12 bases between. This CDR3 region has 14 residues. The complete variable domain, with remaining parts taken from reference TRBV7-9 and TRBJ2-7, reads DTGVSQNPRHKITKRGQNVTFRCDPISEHNRLYWYRQTLGQGPEFLTYFQNEAQLEKSRLLSDRFSAERPKGSFSTLEIQRTEQGDSAMYLCASSSTTATYEQYFGPGTRLTVT.

CDR3 DNA sequence: TGTGCCAGCAGTGGACAGGCGGGCGGGGAGCTGTTTTTT. It encodes CASSGQAGGELFF. This chain uses TRBV12-3 or TRBV12-4 with TRBJ2-2, with TRBD1 identical over 7 bases. There are 13 residues in the CDR3. J was trimmed by 7 bases and V by 5 bases; bases with no gene match: 4.

The chain employs TRBV5-5 and TRBJ2-2, with D possibly TRBD2 on 6 matching bases. The germline V gene has CDR1 SGHKS and CDR2 YYEKEE (reference sequence). V was shortened by 0 bases and J by 7 bases, with 10 bases between the two germline ends. The CDR3 runs to 14 residues. The CDR3 is CASSLARTIGELFF. CDR3 bases: TGTGCCAGCAGCTTGGCCAGGACTATCGGGGAGCTGTTTTTT.

V and J are TRBV2 and TRBJ2-1; perhaps TRBD1 as D (6 bases). Germline CDR1 and CDR2: SNHLY and FYNNEI. The CDR3 spans 11 residues. Trimming took 7 bases from V and 12 from J, leaving 13 bases between them. CDR3 residues: CASNQGYRQFF. In DNA, the CDR3 is TGTGCCAGCAATCAGGGGTATCGGCAGTTCTTC.

This chain joins TRBV18 and TRBJ2-2; 11 positions match TRBD2. The junction had 2 bases not matched to a gene; V was cut back by 4 bases and J by 4 bases. This CDR3 contains 15 residues. CDR1 and CDR2 (germline): KGHSH, LQKENI. The CDR3 reads CASSRGTSGTGELFF. CDR3 DNA sequence: TGTGCCAGCTCACGAGGGACTAGCGGCACCGGGGAGCTGTTTTTT.

V and J are TRBV28 and TRBJ1-2; perhaps TRBD1 as D (6 bases). Trimming stripped 3 bases from V and 2 bases from J, with 10 bases between. Germline CDR1 and CDR2: MDHEN and SYDVKM. This CDR3 contains 14 residues. Here the CDR3 DNA reads TGTGCCAGCAGTTTCGTACAGGGCAACTATGGCTACACCTTC. It specifies CASSFVQGNYGYTF.

The table lists this clone with a count of one. The J gene is TRBJ1-5, the V gene TRBV2, with D tentatively TRBD1 (5 bases). V lost 4 bases and J lost 1, with 11 bases in between. The CDR3 loop spans 15 amino acids. Germline V CDR1 and CDR2: SNHLY, FYNNEI. CDR3 in amino acids: CASSAVGASNQPQHF. The CDR3 nucleotides are TGTGCCAGCAGTGCCGTTGGGGCCAGCAATCAGCCCCAGCATTTT.

CDR3 amino acids: CASSILAGTNTEAFF. The CDR3 nucleotides read TGTGCCAGTAGTATACTAGCAGGGACGAACACTGAAGCTTTCTTT. The chain combines TRBV19 with TRBJ1-1; weak D call: TRBD1 (5 bases). Germline values: CDR1 LNHDA, CDR2 SQIVND (reference sequence). This CDR3 spans 15 amino acids. The V end lost 2 bases, the J end lost 1 base, and 11 bases lay between the germline ends. Variable domain in full (rest from reference TRBV19 and TRBJ1-1): DGGITQSPKYLFRKEGQNVTLSCEQNLNHDAMYWYRQDPGQGLRLIYYSQIVNDFQKGDIAEGYSVSREKKESFPLTVTSAQKNPTAFYLCASSILAGTNTEAFFGQGTRLTVV.

This clone was seen a single time. V usage is TRBV12-3 or TRBV12-4 and J usage is TRBJ1-2; D possibly corresponds to TRBD1 (6 bases). CDR3 size: 13 residues. Trimming cost V 5 bases and J 5 bases, with 12 bases left between them. The CDR3 nucleotides read TGTGCCAGCAGTCGTGACAGGAGGTATGGCTACACCTTC. As protein: CASSRDRRYGYTF.

This clone was detected a few times. J is TRBJ2-7 and V is TRBV7-9; D call uncertain. Germline loops: CDR1 SEHNR, CDR2 FQNEAQ (reference sequence). CDR3 length equals 12 residues. The V end lost 4 bases, the J end lost 3 bases, and 7 bases lay between the germline ends. The CDR3 is CASSWVGYEQYF. The CDR3, as DNA: TGTGCCAGCAGCTGGGTGGGCTACGAGCAGTACTTC.

This rearrangement joins TRBV11-1 to TRBJ1-1; D call uncertain. With 5 bases removed from V and 1 base from J, the gap between germline ends came to 5 bases. Germline V CDR1 and CDR2: SGHAT, FQDESV (reference sequence). The CDR3 length is 12 residues. The CDR3 sequence: CASSPKNTEAFF. CDR3 nucleotides: TGTGCCAGCAGCCCCAAGAACACTGAAGCTTTCTTT.

This chain links TRBV28 with TRBJ1-1; TRBD1 aligns across 8 bases. The CDR3 consists of 16 residues. Germline V gene sequence: CDR1 MDHEN, CDR2 SYDVKM. Trimming cost V 5 bases and J 4 bases; bases outside gene matches: 12. The CDR3 DNA sequence: TGTGCCAGCAGTGACCCCAGGGGGCGAGTGGGCACTGAAGCTTTCTTT. Translation: CASSDPRGRVGTEAFF. The full variable domain, completed using reference TRBV28 and TRBJ1-1, is DVKVTQSSRYLVKRTGEKVFLECVQDMDHENMFWYRQDPGLGLRLIYFSYDVKMKEKGDIPEGYSVSREKKERFSLILESASTNQTSMYLCASSDPRGRVGTEAFFGQGTRLTVV.

The chain is built from TRBV6-1 and TRBJ1-5, with 8 bases aligning to TRBD1. The CDR3 spans 18 residues. Unmatched junction bases numbered 11, after V lost 1 base and J lost 3 bases. From germline, CDR1 is MNHNS and CDR2 SASEGT. CDR3 nucleotide sequence: TGTGCCAGCAGTGAAGAACGGACAGGGCGAAGAATCAATCAGCCCCAGCATTTT. Protein sequence: CASSEERTGRRINQPQHF.

V and J are TRBV25-1 and TRBJ1-1, with a tentative D call TRBD1 (6 bases). V dropped 7 bases and J dropped 1 base, with 13 bases sitting between them. CDR1 and CDR2 (germline): MGHDK, SYGVNS. The length of the CDR3 is 14 residues. The chain's CDR3 is CASKVGGPNTEAFF. The CDR3 DNA is TGTGCCAGCAAGGTCGGGGGGCCGAACACTGAAGCTTTCTTT. Looking up the rest from reference TRBV25-1 and TRBJ1-1 gives the full variable domain: EADIYQTPRYLVIGTGKKITLECSQTMGHDKMYWYQQDPGMELHLIHYSYGVNSTEKGDLSSESTVSRIRTEHFPLTLESARPSHTSQYLCASKVGGPNTEAFFGQGTRLTVV.

This clone showed up just a few times. The rearrangement uses TRBV28 and TRBJ1-1, with a possible D match to TRBD1 (6 bases). Germline CDR1 reads MDHEN; CDR2 reads SYDVKM. The CDR3 contains 14 residues. With 6 bases removed from V and 4 bases from J, the gap between germline ends came to 15 bases. The CDR3 sequence: CASRALRGGTEAFF. CDR3 DNA sequence: TGTGCCAGCAGGGCCTTGAGGGGGGGCACTGAAGCTTTCTTT.

This chain uses TRBV5-4 with TRBJ2-5; TRBD1 agrees at 7 bases. V was pared by 4 bases and J by 5 bases, with 8 bases of the junction left unmatched. Per germline, CDR1 SGHNT and CDR2 YYREEE (reference sequence). This CDR3 region has 14 residues. In nucleotides, the CDR3 is TGTGCCAGCAGCCAGACAGGGCCGGGGGAGACCCAGTACTTC. Translated, it gives CASSQTGPGETQYF.

V gene TRBV6-6 combines with J gene TRBJ2-3; D remains unclear. Germline V gene lookup returns CDR1 MNHNY and CDR2 SVGAGI (reference sequence). Trimming pared 2 bases from V and 4 bases from J, leaving 4 bases between. The CDR3 runs 12 residues. The CDR3: CASSYKSDTQYF. The CDR3 DNA follows: TGTGCCAGCAGTTACAAATCAGATACGCAGTATTTT.

The V gene is TRBV5-8, the J gene TRBJ2-1; the match to TRBD1 covers 9 bases. The V segment lost 3 bases and the J segment 4 bases; nucleotides outside the gene matches: 14. The CDR3 is 18 residues long. Germline CDR1 reads SGHTS; CDR2 reads YDEGEE. In DNA form, the CDR3 reads TGTGCCAGCAGCTCTACGGGACAGGGAGAACGGGGGTACAATGAGCAGTTCTTC. Its translation is CASSSTGQGERGYNEQFF.

This chain links TRBV11-2 with TRBJ1-2; the D is unclear. The germline V and J ends were trimmed by 5 bases and 6 bases, with 19 bases remaining between them. The CDR3 is 15 residues long. Looked up from germline, CDR1 is SGHAT and CDR2 is FQNNGV. The CDR3 DNA is TGTGCCAGCAGCCCCAGGACCCAACAAAACGATGGCTACACCTTC. Protein sequence: CASSPRTQQNDGYTF. The full variable domain, its missing parts supplied by reference TRBV11-2 and TRBJ1-2, is EAGVAQSPRYKIIEKRQSVAFWCNPISGHATLYWYQQILGQGPKLLIQFQNNGVVDDSQLPKDRFSAERLKGVDSTLKIQPAKLEDSAVYLCASSPRTQQNDGYTFGSGTRLTVV.

This CDR3 is CASTARGRYNEKLFF. CDR3 nucleotides: TGTGCCAGTACCGCCCGAGGCAGATACAATGAAAAACTGTTTTTT. The V gene is TRBV19, the J gene TRBJ1-4; D not resolved. The CDR3 sequence is 15 residues long. V lost 7 bases and J 5 bases, leaving 17 bases between the germline ends. Germline CDR1 is LNHDA and CDR2 is SQIVND (reference sequence).

The CDR3: CASSLGQGAEAFF. CDR3 sequence (DNA): TGTGCCAGCAGCTTAGGCCAGGGGGCTGAAGCTTTCTTT. The J gene is TRBJ1-1, the V gene TRBV11-2; 7 bases line up with TRBD1. The CDR3 is 13 residues long. Germline loops: CDR1 SGHAT, CDR2 FQNNGV. Germline trimming cut 1 base from V and 6 bases from J; bases unmatched to any gene: 2.